This note documents a single T cell receptor beta chain sequence. This entry belongs to a study of blood T cell repertoires in COVID-19. Turning to the study itself: Acute and convalescent COVID-19 samples came from the United States, Italy and Spain. From T cells, B-cell-depleted T cells, or PBMCs came the material, which was cDNA or gDNA.

Authors' data handling: Estimated nucleated cell counts came from reference gene primer amplification. TCRdb's table, derived via immunoSEQ multiplex PCR, lists solely in-frame clones and lacks some. The V and J calls and clone size are taken from that table; D and trimming were inferred from the DNA. The repertoire holds about 250,000 clones, with about 86% as singletons. CDR1 and CDR2 from the germline V gene are MNHNS and SASEGT. CDR3 length equals 14 residues. V was clipped by 2 bases and J by 7 bases, with 14 bases between them. The receptor comes from a man aged 50 or older with active or convalescent COVID-19. The chain joins TRBV6-1 to TRBJ1-2; D may be TRBD1 (6 bases). The sample taken for sequencing was peripheral blood. The DNA for the CDR3 is TGTGCCAGCAGTGAAAACCAGGGGAGCGGTGGCTACACCTTC. Translated, it gives CASSENQGSGGYTF.